This entry features one T cell receptor (beta chain) sequence. The source of the sample is a study of early stage breast cancer tumors. The V end was cut by 2 bases, the J end by 3 bases, with 11 bases between. Germline CDR1 and CDR2: MNHEY and SVGAGI. The CDR3 sequence is 14 residues long. The protocol was immunoSEQ multiplex PCR, while the TCRdb copy is restricted to in-frame clones and leaves out a portion. Seen here are 60,000 to 75,000 clones, roughly 80% observed once, and the top ten hold 4.7%. Sequencing was done on a sample of blood. The chain has TRBV6-5 and TRBJ2-7; D is unclear. The TCR originated in a person in their 40s with breast cancer. The CDR3 is CASSYAAESYEQYF. In DNA form, the CDR3 reads TGTGCCAGCAGTTACGCGGCAGAAAGCTACGAGCAGTACTTC.